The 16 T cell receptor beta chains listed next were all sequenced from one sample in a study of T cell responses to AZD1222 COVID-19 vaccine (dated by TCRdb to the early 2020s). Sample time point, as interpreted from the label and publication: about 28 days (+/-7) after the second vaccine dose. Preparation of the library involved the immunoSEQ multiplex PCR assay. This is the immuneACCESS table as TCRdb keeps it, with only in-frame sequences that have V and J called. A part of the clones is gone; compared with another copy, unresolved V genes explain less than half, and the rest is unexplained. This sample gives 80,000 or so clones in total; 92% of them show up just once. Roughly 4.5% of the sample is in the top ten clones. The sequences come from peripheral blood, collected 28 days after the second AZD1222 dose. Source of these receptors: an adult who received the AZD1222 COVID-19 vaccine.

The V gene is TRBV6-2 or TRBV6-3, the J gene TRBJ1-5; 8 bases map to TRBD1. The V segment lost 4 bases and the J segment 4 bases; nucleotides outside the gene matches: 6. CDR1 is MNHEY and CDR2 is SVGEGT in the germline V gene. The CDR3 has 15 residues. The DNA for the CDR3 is TGTGCCAGCAGTTCCAGGACAGGGATAAATCAGCCCCAGCATTTT. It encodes CASSSRTGINQPQHF.

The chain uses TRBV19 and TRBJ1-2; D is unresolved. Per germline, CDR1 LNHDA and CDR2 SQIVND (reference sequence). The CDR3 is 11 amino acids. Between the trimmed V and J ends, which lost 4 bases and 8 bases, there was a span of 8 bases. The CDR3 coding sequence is TGTGCCAGTAGTAAAAGCTACGGCTACACCTTC. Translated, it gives CASSKSYGYTF.

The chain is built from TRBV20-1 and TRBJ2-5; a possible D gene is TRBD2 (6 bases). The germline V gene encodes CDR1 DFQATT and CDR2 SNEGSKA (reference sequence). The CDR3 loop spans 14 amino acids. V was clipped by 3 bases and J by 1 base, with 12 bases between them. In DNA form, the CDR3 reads TGCAGTGCTAGTCGGCTAGCGTCCCAAGAGACCCAGTACTTC. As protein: CSASRLASQETQYF.

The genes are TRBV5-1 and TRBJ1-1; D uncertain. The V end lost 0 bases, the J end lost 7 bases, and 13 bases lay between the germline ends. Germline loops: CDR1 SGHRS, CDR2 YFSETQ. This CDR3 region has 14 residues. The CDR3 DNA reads TGCGCCAGCAGCTTGGTCAGGACGGACCTTGAAGCTTTCTTT. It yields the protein CASSLVRTDLEAFF.

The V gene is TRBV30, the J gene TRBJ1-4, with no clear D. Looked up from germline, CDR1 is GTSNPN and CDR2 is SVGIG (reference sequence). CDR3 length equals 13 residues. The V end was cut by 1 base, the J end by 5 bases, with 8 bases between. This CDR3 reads CAWSETVNEKLFF. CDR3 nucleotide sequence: TGTGCCTGGAGTGAGACGGTGAATGAAAAACTGTTTTTT. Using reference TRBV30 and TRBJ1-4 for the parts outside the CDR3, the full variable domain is SQTIHQWPATLVQPVGSPLSLECTVEGTSNPNLYWYRQAAGRGLQLLFYSVGIGQISSEVPQNLSASRPQDRQFILSSKKLLLSDSGFYLCAWSETVNEKLFFGSGTQLSVL.

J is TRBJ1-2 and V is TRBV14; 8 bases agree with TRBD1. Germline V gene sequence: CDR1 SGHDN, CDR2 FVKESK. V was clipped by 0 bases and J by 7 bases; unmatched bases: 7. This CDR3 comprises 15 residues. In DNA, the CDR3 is TGTGCCAGCAGCCAAGACCTACTCGGGACAGGTGGCTACACCTTC. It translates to CASSQDLLGTGGYTF.

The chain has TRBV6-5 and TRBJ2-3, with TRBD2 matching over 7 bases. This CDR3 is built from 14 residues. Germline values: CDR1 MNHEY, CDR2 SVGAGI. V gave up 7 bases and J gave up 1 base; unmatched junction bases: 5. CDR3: CASTSGTGTDTQYF. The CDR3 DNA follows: TGTGCCAGCACGAGCGGGACCGGCACAGATACGCAGTATTTT.

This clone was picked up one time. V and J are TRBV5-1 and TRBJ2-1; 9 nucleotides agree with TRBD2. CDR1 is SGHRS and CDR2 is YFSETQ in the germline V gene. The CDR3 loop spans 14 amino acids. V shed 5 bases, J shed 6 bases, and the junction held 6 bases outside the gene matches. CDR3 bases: TGCGCCAGCAGACTTAGCGGGAGTTCCAATGAGCAGTTCTTC. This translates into CASRLSGSSNEQFF.

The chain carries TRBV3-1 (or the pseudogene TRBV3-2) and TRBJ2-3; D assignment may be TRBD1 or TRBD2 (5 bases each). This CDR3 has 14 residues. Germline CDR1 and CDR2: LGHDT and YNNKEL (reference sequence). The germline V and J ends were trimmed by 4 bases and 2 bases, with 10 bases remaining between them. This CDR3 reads CASSLGVNTDTQYF. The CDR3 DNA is TGTGCCAGCAGCCTGGGGGTGAACACAGATACGCAGTATTTT.

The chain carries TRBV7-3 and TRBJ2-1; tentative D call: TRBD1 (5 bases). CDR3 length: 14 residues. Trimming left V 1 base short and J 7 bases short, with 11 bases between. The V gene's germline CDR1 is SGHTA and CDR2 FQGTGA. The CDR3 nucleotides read TGTGCCAGCAGCTTAATCCAGGGCCGAAATGAGCAGTTCTTC. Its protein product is CASSLIQGRNEQFF.

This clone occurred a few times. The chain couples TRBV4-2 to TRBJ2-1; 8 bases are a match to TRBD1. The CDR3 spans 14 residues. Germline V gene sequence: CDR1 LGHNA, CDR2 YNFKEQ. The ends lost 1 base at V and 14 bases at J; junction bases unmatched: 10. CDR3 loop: CASSQAVTGVKEFF. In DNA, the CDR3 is TGTGCCAGCAGCCAAGCCGTGACAGGGGTTAAGGAGTTCTTC.

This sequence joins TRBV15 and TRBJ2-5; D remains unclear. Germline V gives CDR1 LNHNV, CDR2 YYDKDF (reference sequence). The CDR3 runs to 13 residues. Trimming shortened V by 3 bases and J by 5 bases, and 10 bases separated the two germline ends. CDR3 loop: CATSSLPPETQYF. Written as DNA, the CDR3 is TGTGCCACCAGCAGTTTACCCCCGGAGACCCAGTACTTC.

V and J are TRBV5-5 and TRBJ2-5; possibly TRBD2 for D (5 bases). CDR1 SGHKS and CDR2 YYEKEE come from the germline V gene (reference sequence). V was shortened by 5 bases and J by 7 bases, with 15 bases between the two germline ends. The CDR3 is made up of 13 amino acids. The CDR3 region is CASRPPGVGTQYF. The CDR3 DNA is TGTGCCAGCAGACCCCCCGGGGTTGGGACCCAGTACTTC.

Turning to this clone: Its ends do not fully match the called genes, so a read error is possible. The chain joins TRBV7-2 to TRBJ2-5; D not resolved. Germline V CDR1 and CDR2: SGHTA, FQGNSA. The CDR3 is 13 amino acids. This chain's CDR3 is CASSVALPETQYF. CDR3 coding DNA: TGTGCCAGCAGCGTAGCACTGCCGGAGACCCAGTACTTC.

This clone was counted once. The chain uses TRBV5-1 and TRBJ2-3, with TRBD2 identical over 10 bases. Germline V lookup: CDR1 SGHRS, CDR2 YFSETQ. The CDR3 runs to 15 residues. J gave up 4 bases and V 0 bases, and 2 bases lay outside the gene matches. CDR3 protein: CASSLEAGGPDTQYF. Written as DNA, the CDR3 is TGCGCCAGCAGCTTGGAAGCGGGAGGGCCAGATACGCAGTATTTT.

CDR3 region: CASSLVRGIGNTIYF. The CDR3 nucleotides are TGTGCCAGCAGCTTAGTGAGGGGGATTGGAAACACCATATATTTT. The V gene is TRBV7-9, the J gene TRBJ1-3; tentative D call: TRBD1 (6 bases). Between the trimmed V and J ends, which lost 1 base and 3 bases, there was a span of 10 bases. The CDR3 length is 15 residues. The germline V gene has CDR1 SEHNR and CDR2 FQNEAQ (reference sequence).